A selection of T cell receptor beta chains follows, all from one sample in a study of OX40 agonist ivuxolimab in advanced cancers. Using immunoSEQ multiplex PCR, the repertoire was profiled, and TCRdb retains in-frame clones only, with some absent. This repertoire shows tens of thousands of clones, more than 85% found once; its top ten account for 1% to 1.3%. The sequenced sample was CD4+ or CD8+ T cells sorted from blood, obtained in a trial of the OX40 agonist ivuxolimab. The receptors here all came from an adult with an advanced solid tumor such as melanoma, head and neck, liver or kidney cancer. Each CDR3 is given with its conserved first and last residue. Each record gives: D gene, clone size, J gene, V gene, CDR3 DNA, CDR3 protein. The D gene is left open where the match is weak. Clone size is given for some rows only: seen once, a few or many times, or a class if the clone is expanded.

>TRBD1|NA|TRBJ1-1|TRBV5-1
TGCGCCAGCAGCCTGTGGACAGGGACAATGAACACTGAAGCTTTCTTT
CASSLWTGTMNTEAFF
>TRBD1|NA|TRBJ1-4|TRBV6-6
TGTGCCAGCAGTTACACAGGGGGATCTAATGAAAAACTGTTTTTT
CASSYTGGSNEKLFF
>NA|NA|TRBJ2-7|TRBV2
TGTGCCAGCGGAGTGGCACCCCCTAACGAGCAGTACTTC
CASGVAPPNEQYF
>TRBD2|NA|TRBJ2-7|TRBV5-1
TGCGCCAGCAGTCCCAGCGGGAGGAGTCCGGGCGAGCAGTACTTC
CASSPSGRSPGEQYF
>NA|NA|TRBJ2-7|TRBV5-6
TGTGCCAGCAGCCAGGGGACCTACTACGAGCAGTACTTC
CASSQGTYYEQYF
>TRBD1|NA|TRBJ2-7|TRBV25-1
TGTGCCAGCAGAGGACAGGGTCCCGAGCAGTACTTC
CASRGQGPEQYF
>TRBD1|NA|TRBJ1-5|TRBV6-1
TGTGCCAGCAGTAAAGGGACAGGGGATTACAATCAGCCCCAGCATTTT
CASSKGTGDYNQPQHF
>NA|NA|TRBJ2-4|TRBV18
TGTGCCAGCTCACCACCCGGAGCCAAAAACATTCAGTACTTC
CASSPPGAKNIQYF
>NA|NA|TRBJ1-1|TRBV5-1
TGCGCCAGCAGCTTGCAGGGTGTGGGCACTGAAGCTTTCTTT
CASSLQGVGTEAFF
>NA|NA|TRBJ2-5|TRBV28
TGTGCCAGCAGTTTCCCCCCTGCAGAGACCCAGTACTTC
CASSFPPAETQYF
>TRBD2|NA|TRBJ2-1|TRBV7-8
TGTGCCAGCAGCACCCCATCAGGACTAGTGAGCTCCTACAATGAGCAGTTCTTC
CASSTPSGLVSSYNEQFF
>NA|NA|TRBJ1-5|TRBV19
TGTGCCAGTAGTCCATCTGGAGGGAAGAAGAATCAGCCCCAGCATTTT
CASSPSGGKKNQPQHF
>NA|NA|TRBJ2-5|TRBV7-9
TGTGCCAGCAGCCCCCGGGACTTTTTAAGAGAGACCCAGTACTTC
CASSPRDFLRETQYF
>NA|once|TRBJ1-1|TRBV14
TGTGCCAGCAGCCCTCTAGGACAAGCGAACACTGAAGCTTTCTTT
CASSPLGQANTEAFF
>NA|NA|TRBJ2-2|TRBV18
TGTGCCACCATGATCGCTTATAACACCGGGGAGCTGTTTTTT
CATMIAYNTGELFF
>NA|once|TRBJ1-5|TRBV2
TGTGCCAGCAGTCTCATGGGGGGCAATCAGCCCCAGCATTTT
CASSLMGGNQPQHF
>NA|NA|TRBJ1-5|TRBV19
TGTGCCAGTAGTATTTTCCCTTATAGCAATCAGCCCCAGCATTTT
CASSIFPYSNQPQHF
>NA|NA|TRBJ1-1|TRBV21-1
TGTGCCAGCAGCAAGGGTCCGGGCCCTCCTTTGAACACTGAAGCTTTCTTT
CASSKGPGPPLNTEAFF
>NA|NA|TRBJ1-2|TRBV5-8
TGTGCCAGCAGCTTGAAGGCGGCAAACTATGGCTACACCTTC
CASSLKAANYGYTF
>TRBD2|once|TRBJ2-1|TRBV7-3
TGTGCCAGCAGCCGCAGCGGGAGCTTTATCGATGAGCAGTTCTTC
CASSRSGSFIDEQFF
>NA|NA|TRBJ1-6|TRBV6-4
TGTGCCAGCAGTGACCAGCCAGGTTCACCCCTCCACTTT
CASSDQPGSPLHF
>TRBD2|once|TRBJ2-5|TRBV4-2
TGTGCCAGCAGCCAAGAGTCCGGGACTAGCGGGATGGAGACCCAGTACTTC
CASSQESGTSGMETQYF
>NA|once|TRBJ2-6|TRBV5-4
TGTGCCAGCAGCCAAGTGGTTGGGGCCAACGTCCTGACTTTC
CASSQVVGANVLTF
>NA|few|TRBJ2-5|TRBV6-1
TGTGCCATCTCAGACTGGGGTCGAGAGACCCAGTACTTC
CAISDWGRETQYF
>TRBD1|NA|TRBJ2-7|TRBV6-5
TGTGCCAGCAGCCCCGACAGGGCGGGCTACGAGCAGTACTTC
CASSPDRAGYEQYF
>NA|NA|TRBJ2-7|TRBV10-2
TGCGCCAGCAGTGAGCCACAATTTGCCAACGAGCAGTACTTC
CASSEPQFANEQYF
>TRBD2|NA|TRBJ2-1|TRBV28
TGTGCCAGCAGTACACTCGGGAGGGGACTAGCGGCCCACAATGAGCAGTTCTTC
CASSTLGRGLAAHNEQFF
>NA|NA|TRBJ1-1|TRBV19
TGTGCCAGTAGTCCTGAAGGGCGGTGGTCACGGAACACTGAAGCTTTCTTT
CASSPEGRWSRNTEAFF
>NA|NA|TRBJ2-5|TRBV18
TGTGCCAGCTCACCGCTTGGGGGAGGAGAGACCCAGTACTTC
CASSPLGGGETQYF
>NA|few|TRBJ2-3|TRBV6-6
TGTGCCAGCAGTCAAACGGGGAGAGATACGCAGTATTTT
CASSQTGRDTQYF
>NA|NA|TRBJ2-7|TRBV19
TGTGCCAGTAGTATAGTAGAAGGGGGCTCCTACGAGCAGTACTTC
CASSIVEGGSYEQYF
>TRBD2|NA|TRBJ2-2|TRBV28
TGTGCCAGCAGTTCGGGGGGGATGGGACCCGGGGAGCTGTTTTTT
CASSSGGMGPGELFF
>TRBD1|NA|TRBJ1-4|TRBV28
TGTGCCAGCAAACTTGGACAGGGCCTAACTAATGAAAAACTGTTTTTT
CASKLGQGLTNEKLFF
>NA|NA|TRBJ1-3|TRBV7-8
TGTGCCAGCAGCCTTACACGGAATGGAAACACCATATATTTT
CASSLTRNGNTIYF
>NA|NA|TRBJ2-6|TRBV7-9
TGTGCCAGCAGTCGGGGCTCTGGGGCCAACGTCCTGACTTTC
CASSRGSGANVLTF